This is a list of T cell receptor beta chains from one sample in a study of cytomegalovirus exposure and HLA in healthy donors. TCRdb's table, derived via immunoSEQ multiplex PCR, lists solely in-frame clones and lacks some. The table includes under 150,000 clones, roughly 79% detected once. The specimen sequenced was PBMCs. The receptors were sampled from a middle-aged woman in good health and CMV-seronegative. Both conserved end residues are part of each CDR3. D genes are given only for firm matches. Not every row has a clone size; where given, it reads once, few, many or a size class.

.,TRBV28,.,TRBJ1-5,TGTGCCAGTAACAAGGAGGCAGACTACTTTAGCAATCAGCCCCAGCATTTT,CASNKEADYFSNQPQHF
.,TRBV7-7,.,TRBJ2-1,TGTGCCAGCAGCCCTTATGGCGGGGACAATGAGCAGTTCTTC,CASSPYGGDNEQFF
few,TRBV28,.,TRBJ2-1,TGTGCCAGCAGTCCCACCCTCCGGTCCCGGGCGGGCAATTATGAGCAGTTCTTC,CASSPTLRSRAGNYEQFF
.,TRBV19,.,TRBJ2-1,TGTGCCAGTAGTATCCCCCGGGGCTCCTACAATGAGCAGTTCTTC,CASSIPRGSYNEQFF
.,TRBV6-1,.,TRBJ1-5,TGTGCCAGCAGTGATGCTGGGGGCAGTCAGCCCCAGCATTTT,CASSDAGGSQPQHF
few,TRBV7-8,.,TRBJ1-2,TGTGCCAGCAGGCAGGGGTGGGGCTATGGCTACACCTTC,CASRQGWGYGYTF
.,TRBV14,.,TRBJ1-6,TGTGCCAGCAGCCAGTTTGGGTTGGACTATTCACCCCTCCACTTT,CASSQFGLDYSPLHF
once,TRBV14,TRBD1,TRBJ2-7,TGTGCCAGCAGTAGGGACAGGGTAGGATTCGAGCAGTACTTC,CASSRDRVGFEQYF
.,TRBV5-1,.,TRBJ2-6,TGCGCCAGCAGCTTGGTAGGCCAGGTGCGTTCTGGGGCCAACGTCCTGACTTTC,CASSLVGQVRSGANVLTF
.,TRBV6-8,TRBD1,TRBJ1-5,TGTGCCAGCAGCTCAGTACGAGGGGGCGGGAGCAATCAGCCCCAGCATTTT,CASSSVRGGGSNQPQHF
.,TRBV9,.,TRBJ2-3,TGTGCCAGCAGCCCATCATCCACAGATACGCAGTATTTT,CASSPSSTDTQYF
.,TRBV30,TRBD2,TRBJ2-3,TGTGCCTCCGAGCGGGGGACGCAGTATTTT,CASERGTQYF
.,TRBV4-2,TRBD2,TRBJ2-1,TGTGCCAGCAGCCAAGCCGGGACTAGCGGGGGGCATGAGCAGTTCTTC,CASSQAGTSGGHEQFF
.,TRBV5-1,.,TRBJ2-3,TGCGCCAGCAGCTTGGCCTTATCCTTAGCGAGCACAGATACGCAGTATTTT,CASSLALSLASTDTQYF
.,TRBV28,.,TRBJ2-7,TGTGCCAGCAGTTTCCCTTGGGGGGTGGGCACCTACGAGCAGTACTTC,CASSFPWGVGTYEQYF
.,TRBV19,TRBD2,TRBJ2-2,TGTGCCAGTAGTAGGACGGGAGGCAACACCGGGGAGCTGTTTTTT,CASSRTGGNTGELFF
.,TRBV28,TRBD1,TRBJ1-6,TGTGCCAGCAGGTTAGACAGGGCCTATAATTCACCCCTCCACTTT,CASRLDRAYNSPLHF
.,TRBV6-1,.,TRBJ1-1,TGTGCCAGCACCAGACACCAGAACACTGAAGCTTTCTTT,CASTRHQNTEAFF
.,TRBV2,TRBD1,TRBJ1-1,TGTGCCAGCAGTGACTCAGGGGGAGAGACTGAAGCTTTCTTT,CASSDSGGETEAFF
.,TRBV5-1,TRBD1,TRBJ1-4,TGCGCCAGCAGCTTGGGGACAGGGGGATCATCTGAAAAACTGTTTTTT,CASSLGTGGSSEKLFF
few,TRBV28,TRBD2,TRBJ2-5,TGTGCCAGCAGTAGACTAGCGGCACAAGAGACCCAGTACTTC,CASSRLAAQETQYF
.,TRBV27,.,TRBJ1-4,TGTGCCAGCAGTTCGGGACAATATAATGAAAAACTGTTTTTT,CASSSGQYNEKLFF
.,TRBV18,TRBD1,TRBJ2-7,TGTGCCAGCTCACCGTCCCGGGACAGCTACGAGCAGTACTTC,CASSPSRDSYEQYF
.,TRBV5-1,TRBD1,TRBJ1-3,TGCGCCAGCAGCGCAGGGGGGACTGGAAACACCATATATTTT,CASSAGGTGNTIYF
.,TRBV19,TRBD1,TRBJ2-7,TGTGCCAGTTCCGGGACAGGGGGCTACGAGCAGTACTTC,CASSGTGGYEQYF
.,TRBV9,TRBD2,TRBJ2-2,TGTGCCAGCACCTGGGGACTAGCGGGGGCGGGGGAGCTGTTTTTT,CASTWGLAGAGELFF
.,TRBV4-2,TRBD2,TRBJ2-7,TGTGCCAGCAGCCAACGAGGACTAGCGGGAGAGGTCTACGAGCAGTACTTC,CASSQRGLAGEVYEQYF
.,TRBV5-1,TRBD1,TRBJ2-3,TGCGCCAGCAGCCCCGGACAGGGCATGGATACGCAGTATTTT,CASSPGQGMDTQYF
.,TRBV27,TRBD2,TRBJ2-3,TGTGCCAGCAGTTTCACGAGCGGGAGAGGCACAGATACGCAGTATTTT,CASSFTSGRGTDTQYF
once,TRBV2,.,TRBJ2-7,TGTGCCAGCAGACAGGAAGGCTACGAGCAGTACTTC,CASRQEGYEQYF
few,TRBV28,.,TRBJ1-5,TGTGCCAGCAGTTTTAAAATAGCGGGGCCCCAGCATTTT,CASSFKIAGPQHF
many,TRBV6-5,.,TRBJ1-1,TGTGCCAGCAGTTACTTAGACACCGGAGGGAATGAAGCTTTCTTT,CASSYLDTGGNEAFF
few,TRBV7-3,.,TRBJ2-3,TGTGCCAGCAGCTTACGGCGGGGAGCGGATACGCAGTATTTT,CASSLRRGADTQYF
.,TRBV7-3,.,TRBJ2-2,TGTGCCAGCAGCTTGAAGACTATGGGCACCGGGGAGCTGTTTTTT,CASSLKTMGTGELFF
.,TRBV7-2,.,TRBJ1-1,TGTGCCAGCAGCTCCGGACAGAACACTGAAGCTTTCTTT,CASSSGQNTEAFF
.,TRBV7-6,.,TRBJ2-5,TGTGCCAGCAGCTTAGCGCCCGCTAGCGTACAAGAGACCCAGTACTTC,CASSLAPASVQETQYF
once,TRBV5-1,.,TRBJ2-7,TGCGCCAGCAGCTTGGCCAAGACAGCGGGCCACTACGAGCAGTACTTC,CASSLAKTAGHYEQYF
.,TRBV6-1,.,TRBJ2-7,TGTGCCAGCTTAAACGGGGCCTACGAGCAGTACTTC,CASLNGAYEQYF